This T cell receptor (beta chain) came from a study of Ad26.COV2.S vaccination and SARS-CoV-2 variants. Study at large: Vaccine-arm donor from the placebo-controlled COV1001 Ad26.COV2.S trial.

Treatment meaning: 15 to 20 received Ad26.COV2.S at low or high dose, single or two shots; 5 received placebo; per-sample allocation not given. Collection of the samples took place on day 63 after the first injection of vaccine or placebo. Assay used: immunoSEQ multiplex PCR; TCRdb lists only in-frame clones, some missing. This table holds about 370,000 clones, about 88% found once. With 0 bases removed from V and 3 bases from J, the gap between germline ends came to 10 bases. The CDR3 has 15 residues. Germline values: CDR1 MNHEY, CDR2 SMNVEV (reference sequence). The chain uses TRBV27 and TRBJ2-3; possibly TRBD2 for D (5 bases). The sequences come from peripheral blood, collected in a trial of Ad26.COV2.S vaccine versus placebo. The TCR was taken from a person aged 18-65 years who received the Ad26.COV2.S COVID-19 vaccine or a placebo. The CDR3: CASSLSRGLTDTQYF. The CDR3 bases are TGTGCCAGCAGTTTATCACGAGGGTTGACAGATACGCAGTATTTT.